A selection of T cell receptor beta chains follows, all from one sample in a study of cytomegalovirus exposure and HLA in healthy donors. TCRdb's table, derived via immunoSEQ multiplex PCR, lists solely in-frame clones and lacks some. The repertoire holds some 180,000 clones, with roughly 10% as singletons. The sequenced sample consisted of PBMCs. The receptors here all came from a woman aged 25 to 39 in good health and CMV-seropositive. Each CDR3 is given with its conserved first and last residue. The D gene is left open where the match is weak. Size is omitted from some rows. Given values are once, few, many or a class for expanded clones.

>TRBV11-2|TRBD2|TRBJ2-7|few
TGTGCCAGCATTCCTGGGACTAGCCCTTGGCAGCAGTACTTC
CASIPGTSPWQQYF
>TRBV9|TRBD1|TRBJ1-4|few
TGTGCCAGCAGCGTTGGTAGGGGGCGTAGTGAAAAACTGTTTTTT
CASSVGRGRSEKLFF
>TRBV6-5|TRBD1|TRBJ1-1|few
TGTGCCAGCAGTTACTCCGGGACAGGGACCGAAGCTTTCTTT
CASSYSGTGTEAFF
>TRBV4-2|.|TRBJ2-2|.
TGTGCCAGCAGCCAAGACCCCGGGGGGCAAACCGGGGAGCTGTTTTTT
CASSQDPGGQTGELFF
>TRBV5-1|TRBD2|TRBJ2-7|.
TGCGCCAGCAGCCCGGGGGGGGCGAGGAGCTCCTACGAGCAGTACTTC
CASSPGGARSSYEQYF
>TRBV6-5|.|TRBJ1-2|.
TGTGCCAGCAGTTGGGCCGGTAACTATGGCTACACCTTC
CASSWAGNYGYTF
>TRBV5-1|TRBD1|TRBJ2-1|.
TGCGCCAGCAGCCCGGACAGGGTACGACATGAGCAGTTCTTC
CASSPDRVRHEQFF
>TRBV2|.|TRBJ1-4|few
TGTGCCAGCAATAATCCCTCGTCCGGAAAACTGTTTTTT
CASNNPSSGKLFF
>TRBV18|TRBD1|TRBJ1-2|few
TGTGCCAGCTCCCGCCCACAGGGGTATGGCTACACCTTC
CASSRPQGYGYTF
>TRBV13|.|TRBJ1-1|.
TGTGCCAGCAGCTGGGGGGGGTGGGCTTTCTTT
CASSWGGWAFF
>TRBV2|TRBD2|TRBJ2-2|.
TGTGCCAGCAGACGAGCGGGAGGGAACACCGGGGAGCTGTTTTTT
CASRRAGGNTGELFF
>TRBV6-1|TRBD1|TRBJ1-2|.
TGTGCCAGCAGTGGGCCACGGACAGGGATTGGCTACACCTTC
CASSGPRTGIGYTF
>TRBV29-1|.|TRBJ1-2|few
TGCAGCGTTGAGGCGGGGGGGAAAAATGGCTACACCTTC
CSVEAGGKNGYTF
>TRBV7-9|.|TRBJ2-3|.
TGTGCCAGCAGATTGGGGGCCACGACGCAGTATTTT
CASRLGATTQYF
>TRBV25-1|.|TRBJ1-4|few
TGTGCCAGCAGTGAGGGGGCGAATGAAAAACTGTTTTTT
CASSEGANEKLFF
>TRBV29-1|TRBD1|TRBJ1-2|few
TGCAGCGTTGGGGGACAGAAGGTTCCCTATGGCTACACCTTC
CSVGGQKVPYGYTF
>TRBV19|.|TRBJ2-7|few
TGTGCCAGTCGTGGAAACAGGGAAGCCCCCTACGAGCAGTACTTC
CASRGNREAPYEQYF
>TRBV5-1|TRBD1|TRBJ1-2|few
TGCGCCAGCAGCTTGACTGCCGGGACAGGTATTTACGGCTACACCTTC
CASSLTAGTGIYGYTF
>TRBV6-5|TRBD2|TRBJ2-1|few
TGTGCCAGCAGTTACTCCGGGACTAGCGTACGGGAGGAGCAGTTCTTC
CASSYSGTSVREEQFF
>TRBV9|.|TRBJ2-7|.
TGTGCCAGCAGCGTAGCGTTCGACGAGCAGTACTTC
CASSVAFDEQYF
>TRBV2|TRBD2|TRBJ2-6|.
TGTGCCAGCACGACTAGCGGGAGAGGTGGGGCCAACGTCCTGACTTTC
CASTTSGRGGANVLTF
>TRBV7-9|.|TRBJ2-7|.
TGTGCCAGCAGCTTAGCCGGGTCCTCCTACGAGCAGTACTTC
CASSLAGSSYEQYF